What follows is one T cell receptor (beta chain) and its context. This clone has a handful of counts. This receptor's antigen is unknown. The record has no base qualities; no much larger clone is one base away. This sample is part of a study of blood T cell repertoires in COVID-19 (TCRdb year 2020). Study-wide context: Samples covering the acute and convalescent phases of COVID-19 were provided by collaborators in the United States, Italy and Spain. Nearly every sample came with metadata listing a de-identified subject ID, COVID-19 status, age in years and sex. Samples came from the ongoing ImmuneRACE study (first 160 participants) plus 1,254 subjects from 6 global collaborators. The repertoires were released in a freely available public database intended as a resource for research on the immune response to SARS-CoV-2. The prospective study material was composed of cDNA or gDNA derived from T cells, B-cell-depleted T cells, or PBMCs. Where HLA class I and class II types were available, the types were taken from metadata supplied by the sample provider, not from assay-based typing. Deeply sampled blood TCRbeta repertoires from subjects exposed to, actively infected with, or recovered from COVID-19 were included in the dataset.

Beyond this particular receptor, the publication reports: Clinical and demographic metadata were provided uncurated, with the amount varying by source and participant.

The germline V gene (reference sequence) gives CDR1 as MNHNY and CDR2 as SVGAGI. There are 16 amino acids in the CDR3, from cysteine to phenylalanine inclusive. The retained sequence is limited to the CDR3, 48 bases, with the frame set at the first base. V sheds 3 bases and J sheds 2 bases, leaving 16 bases between their ends. The immunoSEQ Assay, a bias-controlled multiplex PCR, was used to amplify TCRbeta CDR3 regions from genomic DNA. The authors processed their data as follows. Within the assay, amplification of reference gene primers was used to estimate how many nucleated cells each sample contained. To quantify the absolute abundance of each unique TCRbeta CDR3 rearrangement, sequence reads were collapsed and filtered. For each sample, productive Simpson clonality was calculated as the square root of Simpson's diversity index across productive rearrangements. This immuneACCESS table, as held by TCRdb, lists in-frame sequences with V and J called but not all clones. Of the missing ones, under half trace to an unresolved V gene in checked studies; the others have no known cause. For V, J and clone size, that table is used; D and trimming come from the DNA. The sample yields 95,000 to 110,000 clones; 70% to 90% were counted once. 3.1% of the sample belongs to the ten largest clones.

Whole blood was collected in K2EDTA tubes by collaborating institutions according to the institutions' own protocols. For TCRbeta analysis, collaborators shipped samples in one of three forms: frozen whole blood, isolated PBMCs, or DNA extracted from either of those sample types. In this chain, TRBV6-6 is recombined with TRBJ2-5, and TRBD2 may be the D gene, going by 7 matching bases. Sample: peripheral blood. The TCR originated in a man in his fifties in a cohort sampled during active COVID-19. CDR3 sequence: CASSYLEGGIQETQYF. DNA sequence: TGTGCCAGCAGTTATTTGGAGGGGGGGATACAAGAGACCCAGTACTTC.